Following are 24 T cell receptor beta chains from one sample sequenced in a study of response to subunit inactivated influenza vaccine. TCRdb independently ran MiXCR on the RT-PCR reads; one entry per CDR3 protein. Seen here are 650,000 to 700,000 distinct CDR3 sequences, 15% to 17% observed once, and the top ten hold 11%. The material was PBMCs from blood, obtained 11 to 12 days after vaccination. Source of these receptors: a man over 45 who received an inactivated influenza vaccine.

This clonotype appeared a few times. The V gene is TRBV18, the J gene TRBJ1-2; D is uncertain. The CDR3 loop spans 13 amino acids. V lost 5 bases and J lost 8, with 15 bases in between. Per germline, CDR1 KGHSH and CDR2 LQKENI. The CDR3 loop is CASSATDRRGYTF. CDR3 DNA sequence: TGTGCCAGCTCAGCGACGGACCGACGGGGCTACACCTTC.

The chain has TRBV7-3 and TRBJ2-1; D ambiguous. Germline assignment: CDR1 SGHTA and CDR2 FQGTGA. V was pared by 5 bases and J by 7 bases, with 18 bases between. This CDR3 region has 15 residues. The CDR3 coding sequence is TGTGCCAGCAGCCCGCCGGGTTGGGCCCAAAATGAGCAGTTCTTC. The encoded protein is CASSPPGWAQNEQFF. Full variable domain (outside the CDR3, taken from reference TRBV7-3 and TRBJ2-1): GAGVSQTPSNKVTEKGKYVELRCDPISGHTALYWYRQSLGQGPEFLIYFQGTGAADDSGLPNDRFFAVRPEGSVSTLKIQRTERGDSAVYLCASSPPGWAQNEQFFGPGTRLTVL.

The CDR3: CASSYMTAGGISYNEQFF. CDR3 in DNA: TGTGCCAGCAGCTACATGACAGCGGGAGGAATCTCCTACAATGAGCAGTTCTTC. This sequence joins TRBV7-8 and TRBJ2-1, with 9 bases that match TRBD2. The CDR3 extends over 18 amino acids. V trimming: 4 bases; J trimming: 0 bases; junction bases outside the gene matches: 10. CDR1 is SGHVS and CDR2 is FQNEAQ in the germline V gene.

This clonotype was counted between two and nine times. The chain couples TRBV6-5 to TRBJ2-5; maybe TRBD2 (5 bases). Germline V gives CDR1 MNHEY, CDR2 SVGAGI. Deletions cut 4 bases from V and 7 bases from J, with 13 bases between. This CDR3 region has 13 residues. The CDR3 protein is CASSLEAAGTQYF. The CDR3 DNA sequence: TGTGCCAGCAGTTTGGAGGCGGCGGGGACCCAGTACTTC.

This rearrangement joins TRBV28 to TRBJ2-7; 7 nucleotides line up with TRBD2. CDR3 length: 16 residues. Unmatched junction bases numbered 9, after V lost 2 bases and J lost 2 bases. Germline CDR1 and CDR2: MDHEN and SYDVKM. The CDR3 sequence: CASSLSGGSLTYEQYF. The CDR3 nucleotides read TGTGCCAGCAGTTTAAGCGGCGGGAGCTTAACCTACGAGCAGTACTTC.

The chain recombines TRBV7-2 with TRBJ2-2; D is undetermined. This CDR3 has 16 residues. Germline V CDR1 and CDR2: SGHTA, FQGNSA. Trimming removed 5 bases from V and 1 base from J, with 14 bases in between. The CDR3 coding sequence is TGTGCCAGCAGCCCCCAGGATCCTGGGAACACCGGGGAGCTGTTTTTT. Its translation is CASSPQDPGNTGELFF.

The chain links TRBV5-1 to TRBJ2-1; 13 nucleotides align to TRBD2. Germline trimming cut 4 bases from V and 8 bases from J; bases unmatched to any gene: 9. Per the germline V gene, CDR1 is SGHRS and CDR2 is YFSETQ. The CDR3 spans 16 residues. The CDR3 sequence: CASSRRTSGSSDEQFF. The CDR3 DNA is TGCGCCAGCAGCCGACGGACTAGCGGGAGTTCCGATGAGCAGTTCTTC.

This chain joins TRBV7-3 and TRBJ2-1; 7 bases align to TRBD1. This CDR3 region has 14 residues. Per germline, CDR1 SGHTA and CDR2 FQGTGA. V shed 4 bases, J shed 5 bases, and the junction held 5 bases outside the gene matches. The CDR3 coding sequence is TGTGCCAGCAGCTCCACGACAGGGAACAATGAGCAGTTCTTC. Its protein product is CASSSTTGNNEQFF.

This clonotype occurred a few times. CDR3 in amino acids: CASSFTSGDTGELFF. CDR3 sequence (DNA): TGCGCCAGCAGCTTTACTAGCGGGGACACCGGGGAGCTGTTTTTT. This sequence joins TRBV5-1 and TRBJ2-2, with TRBD2 identical over 10 bases. The CDR3 consists of 15 residues. CDR1 SGHRS and CDR2 YFSETQ come from the germline V gene. The V and J ends lost 2 bases and 3 bases, in that order; junction bases with no gene match: 1.

At least ten counts were recorded for this clonotype. The CDR3 sequence: CSATLHEPGNEQFF. CDR3 DNA sequence: TGCAGTGCTACTCTGCACGAACCGGGTAATGAGCAGTTCTTC. The chain has TRBV20-1 and TRBJ2-1; no clear D. The CDR3 covers 14 residues. Between the trimmed V and J ends, which lost 4 bases and 7 bases, there was a span of 17 bases. The germline gives CDR1 DFQATT, CDR2 SNEGSKA (reference sequence).

This chain's CDR3 is CASRWTSETQYF. DNA for the CDR3: TGTGCCAGCAGATGGACTTCCGAGACCCAGTACTTC. The chain has TRBV12-3 or TRBV12-4 and TRBJ2-5, with D possibly matching TRBD2 (5 bases). This CDR3 region has 12 residues. V was clipped by 6 bases and J by 5 bases, with 10 bases between them.

This clonotype has more than one count but fewer than ten. The V gene is TRBV5-1, the J gene TRBJ2-4; tentative D call: TRBD2 (7 bases). Deletions cut 4 bases from V and 9 bases from J, with 14 bases between. Germline-derived CDR1 and CDR2 are SGHRS and YFSETQ. The CDR3 length is 13 residues. Here the CDR3 DNA reads TGCGCCAGCAGCCTCAGGGAGGGGGGCATTCAGTACTTC. Protein sequence: CASSLREGGIQYF. Full variable domain (remainder filled in from reference TRBV5-1 and TRBJ2-4): KAGVTQTPRYLIKTRGQQVTLSCSPISGHRSVSWYQQTPGQGLQFLFEYFSETQRNKGNFPGRFSGRQFSNSRSEMNVSTLELGDSALYLCASSLREGGIQYFGAGTRLSVL.

This clonotype was seen more than once but under ten times. The chain carries TRBV5-1 and TRBJ2-2; D is unclear. The CDR3 runs to 14 residues. The germline V gene encodes CDR1 SGHRS and CDR2 YFSETQ. Trimming left V 6 bases short and J 2 bases short, with 11 bases between. Here the CDR3 reads CASNLYSNTGELFF. The DNA for the CDR3 is TGCGCCAGCAACCTCTACAGCAACACCGGGGAGCTGTTTTTT.

This clonotype was detected ten times or more. The gene calls are TRBV20-1 and TRBJ2-5; TRBD2 aligns across 11 bases. The CDR3 has 16 amino acids. CDR1 is DFQATT and CDR2 is SNEGSKA in the germline V gene (reference sequence). With V trimmed by 5 bases and J by 5 bases, 13 bases remained unmatched. DNA for the CDR3: TGCAGTGCTGCCCTAACTAGCGGGAGTTTTCGGGAGACCCAGTACTTC. It specifies CSAALTSGSFRETQYF.

The chain joins TRBV5-1 to TRBJ2-7; possibly TRBD1 for D (5 bases). Germline loops: CDR1 SGHRS, CDR2 YFSETQ. With 0 bases removed from V and 5 bases from J, the gap between germline ends came to 15 bases. The CDR3 consists of 15 residues. CDR3 residues: CASSLARTPENEQYF. The CDR3 DNA reads as TGCGCCAGCAGCTTGGCTAGGACACCCGAGAACGAGCAGTACTTC. The whole variable domain, remainder taken from reference TRBV5-1 and TRBJ2-7, is KAGVTQTPRYLIKTRGQQVTLSCSPISGHRSVSWYQQTPGQGLQFLFEYFSETQRNKGNFPGRFSGRQFSNSRSEMNVSTLELGDSALYLCASSLARTPENEQYFGPGTRLTVT.

The chain uses TRBV28 and TRBJ1-1; D gene uncertain. The CDR3 covers 17 residues. Germline V CDR1 and CDR2: MDHEN, SYDVKM. Trimming shortened V by 4 bases and J by 0 bases, and 18 bases separated the two germline ends. This CDR3 is CASSSPRTAVMNTEAFF. The CDR3 DNA sequence: TGTGCCAGCAGTTCGCCCCGGACTGCCGTGATGAACACTGAAGCTTTCTTT.

This clonotype was seen a handful of times. This chain connects TRBV7-3 to TRBJ2-3; TRBD1 might be the D (5 bases). The CDR3 is 16 residues long. V lost 2 bases and J lost 5, with 17 bases in between. CDR1 and CDR2 (germline): SGHTA, FQGTGA. The CDR3 is CASSLYSSTRGDTQYF. The CDR3 coding sequence is TGTGCCAGCAGCTTATATAGCTCCACAAGGGGAGATACGCAGTATTTT.

The rearrangement links TRBV6-5 to TRBJ2-3; the D is unclear. The CDR3 covers 14 residues. Germline CDR1 is MNHEY and CDR2 is SVGAGI. Trimming shortened V by 3 bases and J by 0 bases, and 7 bases separated the two germline ends. The CDR3 spells CASSYFSSTDTQYF. In DNA, the CDR3 is TGTGCCAGCAGTTATTTCAGTAGCACAGATACGCAGTATTTT.

The CDR3 DNA reads TGTGCCACCAGCAGCCAGATGGGGAACACTGAAGCTTTCTTT. Residues: CATSSQMGNTEAFF. The chain recombines TRBV15 with TRBJ1-1, with no clear D. V lost 3 bases, J lost 1 base, and 9 bases lay in between. CDR1 LNHNV and CDR2 YYDKDF come from the germline V gene (reference sequence). The CDR3 is made up of 14 amino acids.

This chain links TRBV7-8 with TRBJ1-3, with D perhaps matching TRBD1 (5 bases). CDR1 is SGHVS and CDR2 is FQNEAQ in the germline V gene. The CDR3 is made up of 16 amino acids. Trimming removed 0 bases from V and 9 bases from J, with 18 bases in between. CDR3 residues: CASSLAGPTAAGTIYF. CDR3 nucleotide sequence: TGTGCCAGCAGCTTAGCGGGGCCCACAGCTGCCGGCACCATATATTTT. The entire variable domain, with the rest obtained from reference TRBV7-8 and TRBJ1-3, is as follows: GAGVSQSPRYKVAKRGQDVALRCDPISGHVSLFWYQQALGQGPEFLTYFQNEAQLDKSGLPSDRFFAERPEGSVSTLKIQRTQQEDSAVYLCASSLAGPTAAGTIYFGEGSWLTVV.

The J gene is TRBJ2-1, the V gene TRBV5-5; D perhaps matches TRBD2 (5 bases). Germline loops: CDR1 SGHKS, CDR2 YYEKEE (reference sequence). The CDR3 sequence is 15 residues long. V was pared by 0 bases and J by 14 bases, with 21 bases between. DNA for the CDR3: TGTGCCAGCAGCTTGGGAGGGAGTAACTATGTGAAGAAGTTCTTC. Protein: CASSLGGSNYVKKFF.

This clonotype was observed a few times. The rearrangement uses TRBV7-9 and TRBJ2-5, with 8 bases lining up with TRBD1. CDR1 and CDR2 (germline): SEHNR, FQNEAQ (reference sequence). With V trimmed by 5 bases and J by 1 base, 3 bases remained unmatched. This CDR3 region has 14 residues. The CDR3 loop reads CASSEGTGQETQYF. Written as DNA, the CDR3 is TGTGCCAGCAGCGAAGGGACAGGCCAAGAGACCCAGTACTTC. The full variable domain, with the rest looked up from reference TRBV7-9 and TRBJ2-5, is DTGVSQNPRHKITKRGQNVTFRCDPISEHNRLYWYRQTLGQGPEFLTYFQNEAQLEKSRLLSDRFSAERPKGSFSTLEIQRTEQGDSAMYLCASSEGTGQETQYFGPGTRLLVL.

This chain joins TRBV2 and TRBJ2-3; 12 bases map to TRBD2. The germline gives CDR1 SNHLY, CDR2 FYNNEI. This CDR3 comprises 19 residues. Trimming took 2 bases from V and 2 from J; bases not matched to a gene: 11. CDR3 DNA: TGTGCCAGCAGTGAACCGGGACTAGCGGGCGGAGCTACCACAGATACGCAGTATTTT. Translation gives CASSEPGLAGGATTDTQYF. Filled out from reference TRBV2 and TRBJ2-3, the complete variable domain reads EPEVTQTPSHQVTQMGQEVILRCVPISNHLYFYWYRQILGQKVEFLVSFYNNEISEKSEIFDDQFSVERPDGSNFTLKIRSTKLEDSAMYFCASSEPGLAGGATTDTQYFGPGTRLTVL.

This chain connects TRBV20-1 to TRBJ2-5; perhaps TRBD2 as D (6 bases). The CDR3 has 15 amino acids. CDR1 and CDR2 from the germline V gene are DFQATT and SNEGSKA (reference sequence). V was shortened by 6 bases and J by 7 bases, with 24 bases between the two germline ends. The CDR3 DNA follows: TGCAGTGCCGGGGATAGCGGCCGGACCCGGGGGACCCAGTACTTC. Its protein product is CSAGDSGRTRGTQYF.